This TCR beta chain appears in the sequencing data of a study of T cell responses to AZD1222 COVID-19 vaccine. Regarding the study as a whole: Nearly half of spike-specific TCRs reportedly target variant regions that are unmutated in the B.1.351 and B.1.1.7 variants.

The table came from immunoSEQ multiplex PCR; TCRdb's copy has only in-frame clones and leaves some out. This repertoire shows approximately 130,000 clones, around nine tenths found once; its top ten account for around 10%. This clone has only one observation. Its antigen is not identified. V was clipped by 6 bases and J by 3 bases, with 18 bases between them. The CDR3 has 15 residues. Germline loops: CDR1 MNHEY, CDR2 SVGAGI. The chain employs TRBV6-5 and TRBJ2-7; D perhaps matches TRBD1 (5 bases). The TCR sequence derives from an adult in good health. The sample was peripheral blood, taken on day 0 of MenACWY control vaccination. The CDR3 DNA reads as TGTGCCAGCAGGCGCCCTCAGGGCCGAGGCTACGAGCAGTACTTC. Translated, it gives CASRRPQGRGYEQYF.